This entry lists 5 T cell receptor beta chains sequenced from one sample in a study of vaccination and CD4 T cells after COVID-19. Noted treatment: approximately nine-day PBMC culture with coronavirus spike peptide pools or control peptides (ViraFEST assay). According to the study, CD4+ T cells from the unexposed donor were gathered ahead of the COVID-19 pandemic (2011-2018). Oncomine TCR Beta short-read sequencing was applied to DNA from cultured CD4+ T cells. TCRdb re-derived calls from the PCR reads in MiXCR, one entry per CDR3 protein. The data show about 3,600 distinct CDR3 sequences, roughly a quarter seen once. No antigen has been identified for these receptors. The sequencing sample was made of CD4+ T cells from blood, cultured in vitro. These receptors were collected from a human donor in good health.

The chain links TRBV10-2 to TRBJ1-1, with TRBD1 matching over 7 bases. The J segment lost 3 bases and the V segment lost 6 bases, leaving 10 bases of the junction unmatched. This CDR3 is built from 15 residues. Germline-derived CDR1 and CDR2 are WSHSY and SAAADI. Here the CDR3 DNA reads TGCGCCAGCAGGGCCAGGGGGGCATGGGACACTGAAGCTTTCTTT. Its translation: CASRARGAWDTEAFF.

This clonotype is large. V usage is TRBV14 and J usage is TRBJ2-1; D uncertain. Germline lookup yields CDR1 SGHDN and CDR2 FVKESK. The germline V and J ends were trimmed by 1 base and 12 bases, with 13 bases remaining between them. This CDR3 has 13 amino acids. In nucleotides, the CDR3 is TGTGCCAGCAGCCAAGTTGATGGGGTAGCGCAGTTCTTC. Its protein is CASSQVDGVAQFF.

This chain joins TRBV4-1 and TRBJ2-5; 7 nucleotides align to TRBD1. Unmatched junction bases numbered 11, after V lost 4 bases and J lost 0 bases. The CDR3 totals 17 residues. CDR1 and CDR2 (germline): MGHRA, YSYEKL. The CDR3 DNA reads TGCGCCAGCAGCCTATACCCCCCGGGACAGAACCAAGAGACCCAGTACTTC. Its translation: CASSLYPPGQNQETQYF.

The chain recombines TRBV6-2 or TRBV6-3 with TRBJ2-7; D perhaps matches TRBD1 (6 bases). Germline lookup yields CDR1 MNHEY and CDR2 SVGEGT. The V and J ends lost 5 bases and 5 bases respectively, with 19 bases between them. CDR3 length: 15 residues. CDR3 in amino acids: CASSRPSPGANEQYF. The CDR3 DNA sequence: TGTGCCAGCAGTCGTCCGAGCCCAGGGGCTAACGAGCAGTACTTC.

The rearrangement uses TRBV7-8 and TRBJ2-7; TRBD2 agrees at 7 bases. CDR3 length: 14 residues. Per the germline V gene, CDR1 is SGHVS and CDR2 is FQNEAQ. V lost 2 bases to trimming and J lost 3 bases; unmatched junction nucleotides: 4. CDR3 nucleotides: TGTGCCAGCAGCTTAAGCGGGGTAGGCTACGAGCAGTACTTC. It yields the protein CASSLSGVGYEQYF.